This section outlines one T cell receptor beta chain sequence together with its context. The data were taken from a study of cytomegalovirus exposure and HLA in healthy donors. This PCR relied on a set of 60 Vbeta primers and 13 Jbeta primers. Produced via immunoSEQ multiplex PCR; TCRdb's table is partial and in-frame only. The top ten hold about 1.5% of the sample, which has 150,000 or so clones, approximately 82% seen once. V was pared by 1 base and J by 6 bases, with 5 bases between. The CDR3 is 12 residues long. CDR1 is SGHAT and CDR2 is FQNNGV in the germline V gene. Each donor's status was that of a healthy bone marrow donor.

The chain has TRBV11-2 and TRBJ2-3; no reliable D call. This receptor was taken from a female donor in good health and CMV-seronegative. Sequenced material: PBMCs. The CDR3 loop is CASSLAVDTQYF. For the CDR3, the DNA is TGTGCCAGCAGCTTAGCAGTTGATACGCAGTATTTT.